The next 28 T cell receptor beta chains were all read from a single sample in a study of shared clonotypes between healthy human individuals. TCRdb keeps only in-frame clones here, not all; method: immunoSEQ multiplex PCR. The table records approximately 530,000 clones, approximately 95% of them present only once. Sequencing was carried out using naive CD4+ T cells sorted from blood. Subset in this sample: CD45RA+ positively selected. These receptors all stem from a woman aged 25 to 45 in good health.

The V call is TRBV19, the J call TRBJ1-2, with 7 bases that match TRBD1. V shed 4 bases and J 4 bases; nucleotides not matched to a gene: 6. The CDR3 sequence is 14 residues long. Looked up from germline, CDR1 is LNHDA and CDR2 is SQIVND (reference sequence). The CDR3 sequence is CASSSQGVVYGYTF. The DNA of the CDR3 is TGTGCCAGTAGTAGCCAGGGGGTTGTCTATGGCTACACCTTC.

The rearrangement links TRBV2 to TRBJ2-3; 7 positions match TRBD2. J was trimmed by 4 bases and V by 0 bases; bases with no gene match: 1. The CDR3 contains 14 residues. The germline gives CDR1 SNHLY, CDR2 FYNNEI. CDR3 DNA: TGTGCCAGCAGTGAAGCGGGAGGGCCAGATACGCAGTATTTT. Its protein product is CASSEAGGPDTQYF.

This clone was observed once. The chain couples TRBV18 to TRBJ2-7; 8 nucleotides align to TRBD2. In germline, CDR1 is KGHSH, CDR2 LQKENI. V was clipped by 3 bases and J by 2 bases; unmatched bases: 18. CDR3 size: 19 residues. In nucleotides, the CDR3 is TGTGCCAGCTCACCGAGGGTAGCGGGACCCAATTTGAAAACCTACGAGCAGTACTTC. Translation gives CASSPRVAGPNLKTYEQYF.

This chain uses TRBV19 with TRBJ1-2; maybe TRBD1 (5 bases). Germline-derived CDR1 and CDR2 are LNHDA and SQIVND (reference sequence). With 7 bases removed from V and 4 bases from J, the gap between germline ends came to 16 bases. The CDR3 totals 14 residues. CDR3 in amino acids: CASTQGQGGYGYTF. The CDR3 region has the DNA TGTGCCAGTACCCAGGGTCAGGGCGGCTATGGCTACACCTTC.

This clone was found once. J is TRBJ2-5 and V is TRBV5-1; perhaps TRBD2 as D (5 bases). The germline gives CDR1 SGHRS, CDR2 YFSETQ. V dropped 0 bases and J dropped 1 base, with 7 bases sitting between them. CDR3 length: 14 residues. The CDR3, as DNA: TGCGCCAGCAGCTTGGGACTACCCCAAGAGACCCAGTACTTC. Translated: CASSLGLPQETQYF.

This rearrangement joins TRBV19 to TRBJ2-7; D might be TRBD2 (6 bases). CDR1 LNHDA and CDR2 SQIVND come from the germline V gene (reference sequence). CDR3 length: 12 amino acids. V was cut by 5 bases and J by 7 bases, with 12 bases left in between. CDR3 bases: TGTGCCAGTAGTGGAACCCGGGAGGAGCAGTACTTC. This codes for CASSGTREEQYF.

This chain links TRBV5-1 with TRBJ2-1, with D possibly called TRBD1 or TRBD2 (5 bases each). This CDR3 has 15 residues. Trimming removed 2 bases from V and 4 bases from J, with 13 bases in between. Germline CDR1 reads SGHRS; CDR2 reads YFSETQ. The CDR3 nucleotides are TGCGCCAGCAGCTTAGGGGTGAAGCGGTACAATGAGCAGTTCTTC. It encodes CASSLGVKRYNEQFF.

The CDR3 DNA follows: TGTGCCAGCAGCTTATACCGGGTTGGGCCCTACGAGCAGTACTTC. It specifies CASSLYRVGPYEQYF. The chain uses TRBV11-2 and TRBJ2-7; D is unclear. Germline V CDR1 and CDR2: SGHAT, FQNNGV. The V gene lost 2 bases and the J gene lost 2 bases, with 13 bases spanning the gap. There are 15 residues in the CDR3.

The chain recombines TRBV7-9 with TRBJ2-1, with D perhaps TRBD1 (6 bases). CDR3 size: 15 residues. Trimming took off 6 bases at V and 2 bases at J, with 14 bases between the two ends. In germline, CDR1 is SEHNR, CDR2 FQNEAQ (reference sequence). This chain's CDR3 is CASRQGNGAYNEQFF. The CDR3 DNA reads TGTGCCAGCAGGCAGGGGAACGGCGCCTACAATGAGCAGTTCTTC.

The chain carries TRBV10-3 and TRBJ2-7, with TRBD1 matching 7 bases. Germline CDR1 is ENHRY and CDR2 is SYGVKD. Trimming took 4 bases from V and 3 from J; bases not matched to a gene: 6. The CDR3 covers 14 residues. This CDR3 is CAISVTQGNYEQYF. In nucleotides, the CDR3 is TGTGCCATCAGTGTGACACAGGGGAACTACGAGCAGTACTTC.

This chain links TRBV2 with TRBJ1-4, with unresolved D. Germline V gene lookup returns CDR1 SNHLY and CDR2 FYNNEI. Trimming cost V 2 bases and J 8 bases, with 12 bases left between them. This CDR3 has 14 amino acids. CDR3 in DNA: TGTGCCAGCAGTGAAATAGGATTGGGGGAAAAACTGTTTTTT. Translating it yields CASSEIGLGEKLFF.

V is TRBV9 and J is TRBJ1-1; 8 nucleotides match TRBD1. V lost 6 bases and J lost 1; bases outside the gene matches: 5. The germline V gene encodes CDR1 SGDLS and CDR2 YYNGEE. The length of the CDR3 is 14 residues. The CDR3 DNA reads as TGTGCCAGCAATTCGGGACAGGCGAACACTGAAGCTTTCTTT. Protein: CASNSGQANTEAFF.

This chain joins TRBV18 and TRBJ2-7; D may correspond to TRBD1 or TRBD2 (7 bases each). CDR3 length equals 16 residues. The V gene lost 2 bases and the J gene lost 3 bases, with 17 bases spanning the gap. Per the germline V gene, CDR1 is KGHSH and CDR2 is LQKENI. The CDR3 DNA sequence: TGTGCCAGCTCACCAGAGGGGGCACGGGGGGACTACGAGCAGTACTTC. Its protein is CASSPEGARGDYEQYF.

J is TRBJ1-1 and V is TRBV11-2; perhaps TRBD1 as D (5 bases). The CDR3 extends over 15 amino acids. Germline CDR1 and CDR2: SGHAT and FQNNGV. V lost 5 bases to trimming and J lost 5 bases, with 18 bases between them. CDR3 region: CASSPSRGRGTEAFF. CDR3 DNA: TGTGCCAGCAGCCCCAGTCGGGGGAGGGGAACTGAAGCTTTCTTT.

This clone was picked up one time. The genes are TRBV29-1 and TRBJ2-5; 7 bases align to TRBD2. The DNA end is a closer match to TRBJ2-7, so the J assignment may be wrong. This CDR3 has 12 residues. The germline V gene encodes CDR1 SQVTM and CDR2 ANQGSEA. CDR3 DNA sequence: TGCAGCGTTGTGGGAGGGTACTACGAGCAGTACTTC. This codes for CSVVGGYYEQYF.

The genes are TRBV7-8 and TRBJ1-4, with D tentatively TRBD1 (6 bases). The length of the CDR3 is 17 residues. Trimming pared 5 bases from V and 6 bases from J, leaving 22 bases between. CDR1 is SGHVS, CDR2 FQNEAQ, per germline. The CDR3 nucleotides read TGTGCCAGCAGCCCCGCCCGTTTTTGGGGGCAGGATGAAAAACTGTTTTTT. Its translation is CASSPARFWGQDEKLFF.

The chain has TRBV5-1 and TRBJ2-2; D unresolved. CDR3 length: 16 residues. Per germline, CDR1 SGHRS and CDR2 YFSETQ. V was clipped by 0 bases and J by 5 bases, with 14 bases between them. CDR3 residues: CASSLAVTSNTGELFF. In nucleotides, the CDR3 is TGCGCCAGCAGCTTGGCCGTAACGTCAAATACCGGGGAGCTGTTTTTT.

This clone has only one observation. The chain employs TRBV6-6 and TRBJ2-1; 10 positions agree with TRBD2. Trimming at V came to 2 bases and at J to 10 bases, leaving 8 bases not matched to a gene. The CDR3 has 15 amino acids. The germline gives CDR1 MNHNY, CDR2 SVGAGI (reference sequence). The CDR3 DNA sequence: TGTGCCAGCAGTTACGGGCTAGCGGGAGCCCGAGAGCAGTTCTTC. Translation: CASSYGLAGAREQFF.

This clone appeared a single time. This rearrangement joins TRBV30 to TRBJ2-5; 8 bases match TRBD2. This CDR3 spans 16 amino acids. The V gene's germline CDR1 is GTSNPN and CDR2 SVGIG (reference sequence). V dropped 0 bases and J dropped 2; count of bases not matched to a gene: 8. The CDR3 is CAWSVRGGLRQETQYF. CDR3 in DNA: TGTGCCTGGAGTGTACGGGGGGGGCTGAGGCAAGAGACCCAGTACTTC.

The rearrangement links TRBV19 to TRBJ2-1; D remains ambiguous. Germline V gives CDR1 LNHDA, CDR2 SQIVND (reference sequence). The V gene lost 4 bases and the J gene lost 5 bases, with 3 bases spanning the gap. CDR3 length equals 11 residues. The CDR3 DNA reads TGTGCCAGTAGTACTAACAATGAGCAGTTCTTC. Residues: CASSTNNEQFF.

This chain joins TRBV29-1 and TRBJ2-5, with TRBD2 identical over 8 bases. Germline CDR1 and CDR2: SQVTM and ANQGSEA. The ends lost 8 bases at V and 2 bases at J; junction bases unmatched: 7. This CDR3 spans 13 amino acids. The CDR3 nucleotides are TGCAGCTCTAGCGGGCTCCGACAAGAGACCCAGTACTTC. It encodes CSSSGLRQETQYF.

The rearrangement joins TRBV5-1 to TRBJ1-2; no reliable D call. V was clipped by 2 bases and J by 2 bases, with 10 bases between them. The CDR3 loop spans 14 amino acids. Per germline, CDR1 SGHRS and CDR2 YFSETQ. The CDR3 nucleotides read TGCGCCAGCAGCTTATCGTCCAGCAACTATGGCTACACCTTC. Encoded protein: CASSLSSSNYGYTF.

The chain is built from TRBV2 and TRBJ1-1, with 12 bases aligning to TRBD1. Germline CDR1 and CDR2: SNHLY and FYNNEI. With 8 bases clipped from V and 4 bases from J, the junction kept 8 bases outside the gene matches. This CDR3 has 15 amino acids. CDR3 sequence: CASVGDRGRFTEAFF. As DNA, the CDR3 is TGTGCCAGCGTTGGGGACAGGGGGCGGTTCACTGAAGCTTTCTTT.

This CDR3 reads CASSYGTPSSTDTQYF. CDR3 DNA sequence: TGTGCCAGCAGTTACGGGACACCGTCTAGCACAGATACGCAGTATTTT. J is TRBJ2-3 and V is TRBV6-5; weak D call: TRBD1 (6 bases). V lost 2 bases to trimming and J lost 0 bases, with 12 bases between them. Per the germline V gene, CDR1 is MNHEY and CDR2 is SVGAGI. The CDR3 sequence is 16 residues long.

The chain carries TRBV5-1 and TRBJ2-5; the D is unclear. CDR1 is SGHRS, CDR2 YFSETQ, per germline. The CDR3 is 15 residues long. V was pared by 4 bases and J by 4 bases, with 17 bases between. CDR3 amino acids: CASSQEATIGETQYF. The CDR3 DNA sequence: TGCGCCAGCAGCCAAGAAGCGACAATTGGAGAGACCCAGTACTTC.

The chain combines TRBV9 with TRBJ2-1; D perhaps matches TRBD2 (6 bases). Trimming stripped 2 bases from V and 3 bases from J, with 12 bases between. From germline, CDR1 is SGDLS and CDR2 YYNGEE. The CDR3 consists of 15 residues. The CDR3 spells CASSVLSSDYNEQFF. The CDR3 region has the DNA TGTGCCAGCAGCGTTCTGTCTAGCGACTACAATGAGCAGTTCTTC.

This chain joins TRBV21-1 and TRBJ1-6. TRBV21-1 has pseudogene status. The CDR3 covers 13 residues. The CDR3 spells CASSKVPNSPLHF. CDR3 nucleotide sequence: TGTGCCAGCAGCAAAGTCCCGAATTCACCCCTCCACTTT.

The gene calls are TRBV11-2 and TRBJ2-2, with 8 nucleotides matching TRBD1. The V and J ends lost 5 bases and 8 bases, in that order; junction bases with no gene match: 7. This CDR3 is built from 14 residues. Germline V gene data show CDR1 as SGHAT and CDR2 as FQNNGV. DNA for the CDR3: TGTGCCAGCAGCATACACAGGGGGATAGGGGAGCTGTTTTTT. This sequence encodes CASSIHRGIGELFF.